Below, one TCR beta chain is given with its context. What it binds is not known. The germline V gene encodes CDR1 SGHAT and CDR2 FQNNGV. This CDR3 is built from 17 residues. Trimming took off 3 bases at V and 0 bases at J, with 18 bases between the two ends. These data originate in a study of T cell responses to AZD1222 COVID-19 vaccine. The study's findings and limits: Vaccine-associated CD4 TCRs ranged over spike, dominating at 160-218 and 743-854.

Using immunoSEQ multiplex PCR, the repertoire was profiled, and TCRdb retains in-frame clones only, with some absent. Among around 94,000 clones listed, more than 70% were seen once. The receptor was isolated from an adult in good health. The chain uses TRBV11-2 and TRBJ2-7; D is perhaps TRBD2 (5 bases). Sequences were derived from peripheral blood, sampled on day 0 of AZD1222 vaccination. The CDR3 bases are TGTGCCAGCAGCTTCCCGGACGGGGATCATTTCTCCTACGAGCAGTACTTC. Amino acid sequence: CASSFPDGDHFSYEQYF.